The rows below give T cell receptor delta chains drawn from one sample of a study of gamma-delta T cells after stem cell transplantation. TCRdb reprocessed the RT-PCR reads using CATT. The repertoire consists of approximately 1,500 delta-chain clones, with under 2% occurring once and the leading ten covering around 72%. The source material was gamma-delta T cells. The receptors derive from a human donor. It is not recorded whose cells these are; they may come from a transplant donor. Each CDR3 is given with its conserved first and last residue. Each record gives: V gene, J gene, CDR3 protein.

TRDV2,TRDJ3,CACDTANSGGYTWDTRQMFF
TRDV2,TRDJ1,CACDTIGRHTDKLIF
TRDV1,TRDJ1,CALGEETVWGIRGDTDKLIF
TRDV2,TRDJ1,CACDTVGQRATDKLIF
TRDV1,TRDJ1,CALGASKSFPHWGTPEYTDKLIF
TRDV2,TRDJ1,CACDTILATDKLIF
TRDV2,TRDJ1,CACDTVGGGGSREGDTDKLIF
TRDV2,TRDJ1,CACDTLRWGTADTDKLIF
TRDV2,TRDJ1,CACDTVLGDTPNTDKLIF
TRDV1,TRDJ2,CALGPEPVKMVAQLFF
TRDV1,TRDJ1,CALGELSHWGTADTDKLIF
TRDV2,TRDJ3,CACDTGTGGFPSWDTRQMFF
TRDV2,TRDJ1,CACDPWGIVTDKLIF
TRDV2,TRDJ1,CACDKLGDGRDTDKLIF
TRDV2,TRDJ1,CACDKLLLGDTGKLIF
TRDV3,TRDJ1,CACRPVLYWGIRTTDKLIF
TRDV1,TRDJ1,CAPGDRTGDALTLYTDKLIF
TRDV2,TRDJ1,CATLGAYTDKLIF
TRDV2,TRDJ1,CACDLLGAYTDKPIF
TRDV3,TRDJ1,CASTPSEVLGAYTDKLIF
TRDV2,TRDJ1,CACDALLGEKYTDKLIF
TRDV2,TRDJ1,CACYSVLGAYTDKLIF
TRDV2,TRDJ3,CACDTVRTGGGTWDTRQMFF
TRDV1,TRDJ1,CALGERSSTGGLVVNKLIF
TRDV2,TRDJ1,CACDTVGDTRIPTDKLIF
TRDV2,TRDJ1,CACDTLGDTSNPYTDKLIF
TRDV2,TRDJ1,CACDILGGKYTDKLIF
TRDV1,TRDJ1,CALFSYTDKLIF
TRDV1,TRDJ1,CALGTPFLILGSVYTDKLIF
TRDV2,TRDJ1,CACDAVLGDTGKLIF
TRDV2,TRDJ1,CACDDLVGDTTTDKLIF
TRDV2,TRDJ1,CACDLLGDIYTDKLIF
TRDV2,TRDJ1,CACDTLGDTPNTDKLIF
TRDV1,TRDJ1,CALGELEIATGGPYTDKLIF
TRDV2,TRDJ3,CACDTGVGDWSSWDTRQMFF
TRDV2,TRDJ1,CACDTWGSTDKLIF
TRDV2,TRDJ1,CACDLLGDEYTDKLIF